The 13 T cell receptor beta chains below were found in one sample sequenced in a study of CD8+ T cells in alopecia areata (dated by TCRdb to the late 2010s). Library creation used the immunoSEQ multiplex PCR assay. For TCR sequencing, RNA was extracted from every sample and reverse transcribed into cDNA to serve as template. The table was pulled from immuneACCESS by TCRdb, which kept in-frame rearrangements only. Such tables lose some clones; where checked, under half of the loss comes from unresolved V genes, and the rest has no known cause. A total of approximately 100,000 clones appear in this sample, roughly 50% of them only once. Of the sample, 8.8% falls within the top ten clones. Sequenced sample: CD4+ T cells sorted from blood. The source is a human donor in good health.

The CDR3, as DNA: TGTGCCATCCGTGCGGGGGACTACACCGGGGAGCTGTTTTTT. This sequence encodes CAIRAGDYTGELFF. The chain couples TRBV2 to TRBJ2-2; 7 nucleotides match TRBD2. This CDR3 is 14 amino acids long. Per the germline V gene, CDR1 is SNHLY and CDR2 is FYNNEI. J lost 3 bases, V lost 10 bases, and 8 bases had no gene match.

The V gene is TRBV7-2, the J gene TRBJ2-5, with 8 bases fitting TRBD1. The end of the DNA aligns better with TRBJ2-7, so the J call may be wrong. Germline V CDR1 and CDR2: SGHTA, FQGNSA. The CDR3 has 15 amino acids. The CDR3 is CASSSDRGHSYEQYF. The CDR3 DNA sequence: TGTGCCAGCAGCTCTGACAGGGGTCACTCCTACGAGCAGTACTTC.

The gene calls are TRBV29-1 and TRBJ1-1; D ambiguous. V was shortened by 1 base and J by 0 bases, with 9 bases between the two germline ends. Per germline, CDR1 SQVTM and CDR2 ANQGSEA. CDR3 size: 14 residues. This CDR3 reads CSVEVVGMNTEAFF. CDR3 coding DNA: TGCAGCGTTGAAGTGGTGGGCATGAACACTGAAGCTTTCTTT.

V and J are TRBV5-8 and TRBJ1-2, with D tentatively TRBD1 (6 bases). CDR3 length equals 13 residues. Germline V CDR1 and CDR2: SGHTS, YDEGEE. Trimming removed 0 bases at V and 6 bases at J, with 9 bases between. Here the CDR3 reads CASSLVGGNGYTF. In DNA, the CDR3 is TGTGCCAGCAGCTTGGTAGGGGGGAATGGCTACACCTTC.

V gene TRBV7-2 combines with J gene TRBJ1-1; D is undetermined. Germline CDR1 SGHTA, CDR2 FQGNSA. The CDR3 runs 11 residues. V was clipped by 5 bases and J by 10 bases, with 11 bases between them. CDR3 in amino acids: CASSNNATAFF. The CDR3 coding sequence is TGTGCCAGCAGCAACAACGCGACAGCTTTCTTT.

The chain carries TRBV29-1 and TRBJ2-1; no reliable D call. The CDR3 has 12 amino acids. V was clipped by 6 bases and J by 2 bases, with 8 bases between them. CDR1 SQVTM and CDR2 ANQGSEA come from the germline V gene. CDR3 nucleotide sequence: TGCAGCGTGTCTATGACCTACAATGAGCAGTTCTTC. It codes for CSVSMTYNEQFF.

The chain links TRBV7-9 to TRBJ1-6, with a tentative D call TRBD1 (6 bases). V was trimmed by 5 bases and J by 5 bases, leaving 10 bases between them. Germline lookup yields CDR1 SEHNR and CDR2 FQNEAQ (reference sequence). The CDR3 is 14 residues long. The CDR3 DNA follows: TGTGCCAGCAGCCTGGACAGCAATAATTCACCCCTCCACTTT. This gives the protein CASSLDSNNSPLHF.

This clone was found a few times. V and J are TRBV29-1 and TRBJ1-2; D may be TRBD1 (6 bases). V was cut by 1 base and J by 5 bases, with 20 bases left in between. The CDR3 sequence is 16 residues long. The germline V gene has CDR1 SQVTM and CDR2 ANQGSEA. This chain's CDR3 is CSVEGAQGGIGYGYTF. The CDR3 coding sequence is TGCAGCGTTGAAGGAGCACAGGGCGGGATAGGGTATGGCTACACCTTC.

The chain has TRBV14 and TRBJ1-2; D is possibly TRBD1 (5 bases). The CDR3 is 13 residues long. Germline-derived CDR1 and CDR2 are SGHDN and FVKESK. Trimming shortened V by 6 bases and J by 8 bases, and 16 bases separated the two germline ends. CDR3 sequence: CASRRGASGGYTF. CDR3 in DNA: TGTGCCAGCAGACGAGGGGCGTCGGGAGGCTACACCTTC.

The chain recombines TRBV5-1 with TRBJ2-1, with TRBD2 identical over 8 bases. CDR1 and CDR2 from the germline V gene are SGHRS and YFSETQ. V shed 5 bases, J shed 0 bases, and the junction held 7 bases outside the gene matches. The CDR3 runs to 16 residues. CDR3 residues: CASRSVAGGSYNEQFF. The CDR3 nucleotides read TGCGCCAGCAGGTCCGTCGCGGGGGGCTCCTACAATGAGCAGTTCTTC.

The chain has TRBV29-1 and TRBJ1-3, with D perhaps matching TRBD1 (5 bases). The germline V gene has CDR1 SQVTM and CDR2 ANQGSEA. The CDR3 sequence is 14 residues long. The V gene lost 4 bases and the J gene lost 3 bases, with 13 bases spanning the gap. The CDR3 here is CSVAGPSVGNTIYF. As DNA, the CDR3 is TGCAGCGTTGCAGGGCCGTCAGTTGGAAACACCATATATTTT.

The chain has TRBV5-4 and TRBJ2-2, with 7 nucleotides matching TRBD2. V dropped 5 bases and J dropped 1; count of bases not matched to a gene: 8. This CDR3 has 16 amino acids. In germline, CDR1 is SGHNT, CDR2 YYREEE (reference sequence). The DNA for the CDR3 is TGTGCCAGCAGGAAGGGAAGCGGGGTGAACACCGGGGAGCTGTTTTTT. Protein: CASRKGSGVNTGELFF.

This clone appeared a few times. The V call is TRBV30, the J call TRBJ2-4; D is unresolved. CDR3 length: 14 amino acids. Germline CDR1 GTSNPN, CDR2 SVGIG (reference sequence). Trimming shortened V by 0 bases and J by 3 bases, and 9 bases separated the two germline ends. The CDR3 DNA is TGTGCCTGGAGTGTAGCACGCGTCAAAAACATTCAGTACTTC. Its protein product is CAWSVARVKNIQYF. Full variable domain (missing parts from reference TRBV30 and TRBJ2-4): SQTIHQWPATLVQPVGSPLSLECTVEGTSNPNLYWYRQAAGRGLQLLFYSVGIGQISSEVPQNLSASRPQDRQFILSSKKLLLSDSGFYLCAWSVARVKNIQYFGAGTRLSVL.